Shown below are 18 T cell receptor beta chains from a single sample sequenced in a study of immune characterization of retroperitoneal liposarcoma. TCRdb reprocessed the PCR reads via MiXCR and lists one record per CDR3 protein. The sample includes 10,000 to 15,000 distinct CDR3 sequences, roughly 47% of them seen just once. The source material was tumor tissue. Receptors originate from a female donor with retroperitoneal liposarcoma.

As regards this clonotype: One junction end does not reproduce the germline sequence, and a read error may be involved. The CDR3 loop reads CASRSTPGGHLSYNEQFF. In nucleotides, the CDR3 is TGTGCCAGCAGGAGTACACCGGGAGGACATCTCTCCTACAATGAGCAGTTCTTT. The chain employs TRBV12-3 or TRBV12-4 and TRBJ2-3; 7 bases align to TRBD2. The CDR3 consists of 18 residues.

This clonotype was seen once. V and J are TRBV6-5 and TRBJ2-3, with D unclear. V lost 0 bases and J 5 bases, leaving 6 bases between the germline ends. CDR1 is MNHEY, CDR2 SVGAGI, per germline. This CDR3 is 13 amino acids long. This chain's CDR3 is CASSYSTRDTQYF. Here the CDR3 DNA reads TGTGCCAGCAGTTACTCGACGAGAGATACGCAGTATTTT.

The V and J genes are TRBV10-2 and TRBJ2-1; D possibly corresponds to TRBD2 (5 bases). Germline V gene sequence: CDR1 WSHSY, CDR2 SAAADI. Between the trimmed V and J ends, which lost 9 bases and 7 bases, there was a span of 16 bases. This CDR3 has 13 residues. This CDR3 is CASSGSQLNEQFF. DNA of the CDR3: TGCGCCAGTTCGGGATCTCAGTTGAATGAGCAGTTCTTC.

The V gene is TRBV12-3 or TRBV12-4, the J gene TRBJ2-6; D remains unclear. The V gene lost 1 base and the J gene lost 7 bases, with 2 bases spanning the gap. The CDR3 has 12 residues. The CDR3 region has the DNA TGTGCCAGCAGTTTAGGAGCCAACGTCCTGACTTTC. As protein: CASSLGANVLTF.

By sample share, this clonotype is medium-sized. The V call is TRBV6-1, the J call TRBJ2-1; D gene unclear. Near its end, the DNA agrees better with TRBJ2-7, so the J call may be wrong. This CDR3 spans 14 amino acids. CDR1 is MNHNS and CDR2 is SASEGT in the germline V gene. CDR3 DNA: TGTGCCAACTCAAGGGCTAAGGCCTACAATGAGCAGTACTTC. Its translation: CANSRAKAYNEQYF.

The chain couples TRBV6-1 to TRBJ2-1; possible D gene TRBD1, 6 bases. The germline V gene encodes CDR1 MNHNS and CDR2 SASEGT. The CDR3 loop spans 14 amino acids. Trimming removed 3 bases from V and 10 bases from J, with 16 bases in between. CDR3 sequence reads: CASSETGHSYEQFF. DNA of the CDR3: TGTGCCAGCAGTGAGACAGGCCACTCCTACGAGCAGTTCTTC.

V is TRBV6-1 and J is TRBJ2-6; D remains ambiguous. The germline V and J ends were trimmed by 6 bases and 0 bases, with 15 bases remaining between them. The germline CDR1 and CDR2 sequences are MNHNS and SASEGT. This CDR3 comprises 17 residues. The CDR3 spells CASRGQSSNSGANVLTF. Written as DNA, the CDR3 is TGTGCCAGCAGAGGGCAGAGCTCGAACTCTGGGGCCAACGTCCTGACTTTC.

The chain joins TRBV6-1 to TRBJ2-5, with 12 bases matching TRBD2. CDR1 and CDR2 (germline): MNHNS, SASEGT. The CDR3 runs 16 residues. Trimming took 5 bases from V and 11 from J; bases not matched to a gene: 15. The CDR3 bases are TGTGCCAGCAGTTACGATTCTAGCGGGGGGGCCGGTGAGCAGTACTTC. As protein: CASSYDSSGGAGEQYF.

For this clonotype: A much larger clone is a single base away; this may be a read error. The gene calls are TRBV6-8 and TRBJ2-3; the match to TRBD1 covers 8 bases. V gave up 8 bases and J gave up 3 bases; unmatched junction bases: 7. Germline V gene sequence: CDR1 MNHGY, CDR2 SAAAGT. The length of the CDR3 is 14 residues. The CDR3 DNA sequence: TGTGCCAGCCCCCTTGGGACAGGAACAGATACGCAGTATTTT. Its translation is CASPLGTGTDTQYF.

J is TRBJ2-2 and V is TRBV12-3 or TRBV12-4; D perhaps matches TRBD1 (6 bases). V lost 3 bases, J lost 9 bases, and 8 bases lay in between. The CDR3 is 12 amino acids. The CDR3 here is CASSFTGWELFF. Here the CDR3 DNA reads TGTGCCAGCAGTTTTACAGGGTGGGAGCTGTTTTTT.

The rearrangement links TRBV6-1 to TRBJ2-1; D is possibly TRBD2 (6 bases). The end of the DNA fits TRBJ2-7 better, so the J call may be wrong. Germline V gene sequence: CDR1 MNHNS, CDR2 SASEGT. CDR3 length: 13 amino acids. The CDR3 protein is CASSGLVAYEQYF. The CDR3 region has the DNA TGTGCCAGCAGTGGACTAGTAGCCTACGAGCAGTACTTC.

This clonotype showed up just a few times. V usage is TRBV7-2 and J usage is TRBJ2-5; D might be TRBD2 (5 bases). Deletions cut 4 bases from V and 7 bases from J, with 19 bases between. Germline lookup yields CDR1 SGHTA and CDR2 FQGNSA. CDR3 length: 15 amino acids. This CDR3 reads CASSSGSNSYGTQYF. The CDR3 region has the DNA TGTGCCAGCAGCTCGGGGAGTAACTCCTATGGGACCCAGTACTTC.

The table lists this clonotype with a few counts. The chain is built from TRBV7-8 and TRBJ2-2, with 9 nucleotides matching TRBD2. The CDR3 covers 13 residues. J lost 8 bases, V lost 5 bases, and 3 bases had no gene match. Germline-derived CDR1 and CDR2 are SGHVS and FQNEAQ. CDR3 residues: CASSIAGGGELFF. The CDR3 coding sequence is TGTGCCAGCAGCATCGCGGGGGGGGGGGAGCTGTTTTTT.

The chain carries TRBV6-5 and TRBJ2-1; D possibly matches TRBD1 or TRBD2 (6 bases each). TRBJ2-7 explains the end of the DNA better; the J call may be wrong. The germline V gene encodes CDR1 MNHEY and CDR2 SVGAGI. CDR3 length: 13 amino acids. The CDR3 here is CASSYSSGAEQYF. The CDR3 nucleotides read TGTGCCAGCAGTTACTCATCGGGGGCCGAGCAGTACTTC.

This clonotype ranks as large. This chain's CDR3 is CASTSTGAGANVLTF. In DNA, the CDR3 is TGTGCCAGCACCTCGACAGGGGCTGGGGCCAACGTCCTGACTTTC. The V and J genes are TRBV12-3 or TRBV12-4 and TRBJ2-6; 8 nucleotides match TRBD1. V shed 7 bases and J 2 bases; nucleotides not matched to a gene: 4. The length of the CDR3 is 15 residues.

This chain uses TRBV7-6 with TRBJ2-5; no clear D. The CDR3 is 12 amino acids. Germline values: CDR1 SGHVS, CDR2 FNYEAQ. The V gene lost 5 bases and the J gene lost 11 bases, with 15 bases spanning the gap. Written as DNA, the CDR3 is TGTGCCAGCAGCCTCCTATGGAATGAGCAGTACTTC. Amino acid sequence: CASSLLWNEQYF.

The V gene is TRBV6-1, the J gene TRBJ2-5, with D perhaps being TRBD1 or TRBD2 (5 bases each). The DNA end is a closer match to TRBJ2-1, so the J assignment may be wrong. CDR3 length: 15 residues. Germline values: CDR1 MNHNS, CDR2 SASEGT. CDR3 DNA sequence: TGTGCCAGCAGTGACCGGGTCGAGGGGCTCTACGAGCAGTTCTTC. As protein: CASSDRVEGLYEQFF.

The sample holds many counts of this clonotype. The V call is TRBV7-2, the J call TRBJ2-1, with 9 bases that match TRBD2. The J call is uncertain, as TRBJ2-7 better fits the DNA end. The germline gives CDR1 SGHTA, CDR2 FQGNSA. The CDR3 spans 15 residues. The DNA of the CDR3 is TGTGCCAGCAGCTTAGATAGCGGGAGCTACAATGAGCAGTACTTC. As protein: CASSLDSGSYNEQYF.